This TCR beta chain was found in a study of blood T cell repertoires in COVID-19. TCRdb's copy holds only in-frame clones and misses some; the assay was immunoSEQ multiplex PCR. The repertoire holds about 23,000 clones, with roughly 88% as singletons. The sequencing sample was made of peripheral blood. The TCR was taken from a woman older than 75 with active or convalescent COVID-19.

Here the CDR3 DNA reads TGTGCCAGCACCCTGGCAGGACTAGCCGAGCAGTACTTC. Translated: CASTLAGLAEQYF. The rearrangement uses TRBV12-3 or TRBV12-4 and TRBJ2-7; 8 bases line up with TRBD2. V lost 7 bases, J lost 6 bases, and 8 bases stayed unmatched. The length of the CDR3 is 13 residues.